The next 26 T cell receptor beta chains were all read from a single sample in a study of T cell responses to AZD1222 COVID-19 vaccine. TCRdb keeps only in-frame clones here, not all; method: immunoSEQ multiplex PCR. Of over 120,000 clones in the sample, 80% to 95% are singletons; the top ten hold more than 3.5%. This specimen was peripheral blood, taken on day 0 of AZD1222 vaccination. The receptor set was obtained from an adult in good health.

DNA of the CDR3: TGCGCCAGCAGCCAGCTGCGGAGCGGGGAGCTGTTTTTT. Its translation: CASSQLRSGELFF. The rearrangement uses TRBV4-3 and TRBJ2-2; no firm D call. The V gene lost 3 bases and the J gene lost 7 bases, with 9 bases spanning the gap. The CDR3 is 13 residues long. Germline V gene sequence: CDR1 LGHNA, CDR2 YSLEER.

J is TRBJ2-1 and V is TRBV6-5; 13 positions match TRBD2. Per the germline V gene, CDR1 is MNHEY and CDR2 is SVGAGI. The J segment lost 5 bases and the V segment lost 4 bases, leaving 5 bases of the junction unmatched. There are 16 residues in the CDR3. Written as DNA, the CDR3 is TGTGCCAGCAGTTCTAGGACTAGCGGGAGAAACAATGAGCAGTTCTTC. Encoded protein: CASSSRTSGRNNEQFF.

The chain has TRBV30 and TRBJ2-6; unclear D gene. The ends were cut back, 0 bases at V and 3 bases at J, with 6 bases in the middle. CDR3 length: 14 residues. Germline V lookup: CDR1 GTSNPN, CDR2 SVGIG (reference sequence). This CDR3 reads CAWSVPLGANVLTF. CDR3 nucleotide sequence: TGTGCCTGGAGTGTACCCCTTGGGGCCAACGTCCTGACTTTC.

This chain connects TRBV27 to TRBJ1-4; 9 positions match TRBD1. Unmatched junction bases numbered 6, after V lost 3 bases and J lost 10 bases. Germline V gene data show CDR1 as MNHEY and CDR2 as SMNVEV (reference sequence). The CDR3 has 14 residues. The DNA of the CDR3 is TGTGCCAGCAGTTTCGGGGACAGGGCGGCAAAACTGTTTTTT. This codes for CASSFGDRAAKLFF.

This chain joins TRBV21-1 and TRBJ1-6. TRBV21-1 constitutes a pseudogene. CDR3 size: 15 residues. CDR3 DNA sequence: TGTGCCAGCAGCAAGGGTAGCTCCTATAATTCACCCCTCCACTTT. Its translation: CASSKGSSYNSPLHF.

V is TRBV5-1 and J is TRBJ2-7, with D possibly being TRBD1 (6 bases). The CDR3 is 15 residues long. Trimming cost V 0 bases and J 6 bases, with 16 bases left between them. Germline V gene data show CDR1 as SGHRS and CDR2 as YFSETQ. The DNA of the CDR3 is TGCGCCAGCAGCTTGGAAGCGCAGGGGATAGGCGAGCAGTACTTC. This translates into CASSLEAQGIGEQYF. Looking up the rest from reference TRBV5-1 and TRBJ2-7 gives the full variable domain: KAGVTQTPRYLIKTRGQQVTLSCSPISGHRSVSWYQQTPGQGLQFLFEYFSETQRNKGNFPGRFSGRQFSNSRSEMNVSTLELGDSALYLCASSLEAQGIGEQYFGPGTRLTVT.

The chain is built from TRBV5-6 and TRBJ1-2; D perhaps matches TRBD1 (6 bases). Deletions cut 4 bases from V and 7 bases from J, with 14 bases between. The CDR3 contains 13 residues. The germline gives CDR1 SGHDT, CDR2 YYEEEE. The CDR3 reads CASSPQGRGGYTF. Here the CDR3 DNA reads TGTGCCAGCAGCCCCCAGGGGAGGGGTGGCTACACCTTC.

The J gene is TRBJ2-1, the V gene TRBV29-1, with 15 bases that match TRBD2. There are 15 residues in the CDR3. CDR1 and CDR2 from the germline V gene are SQVTM and ANQGSEA. Trimming removed 3 bases from V and 3 bases from J; junction bases left unmatched: 0. DNA of the CDR3: TGCAGCGTTGAGGGACTAGCGGGAGGCTACAATGAGCAGTTCTTC. This encodes CSVEGLAGGYNEQFF.

This rearrangement joins TRBV29-1 to TRBJ1-2; a possible D gene is TRBD1 (6 bases). The CDR3 has 14 amino acids. Per the germline V gene, CDR1 is SQVTM and CDR2 is ANQGSEA. V dropped 2 bases and J dropped 7 bases, with 17 bases sitting between them. In nucleotides, the CDR3 is TGCAGCGTTGAAAGGGTGGGGGCGAGTAGTGGCTACACCTTC. It is translated as CSVERVGASSGYTF.

The rearrangement links TRBV15 to TRBJ1-6, with TRBD1 as a possible D gene (5 bases). The CDR3 spans 19 residues. V lost 0 bases to trimming and J lost 5 bases, with 20 bases between them. Looked up from germline, CDR1 is LNHNV and CDR2 is YYDKDF (reference sequence). CDR3 nucleotide sequence: TGTGCCACCAGCAGAGATGGGGGTAGGGGCCCGAGGGATAATTCACCCCTCCACTTT. Translation: CATSRDGGRGPRDNSPLHF.

This clone was seen just once. This sequence joins TRBV11-3 and TRBJ2-1; TRBD2 agrees at 7 bases. CDR3 length: 16 amino acids. Germline V gene sequence: CDR1 SGHNT, CDR2 YENEEA. With V trimmed by 5 bases and J by 0 bases, 7 bases remained unmatched. In nucleotides, the CDR3 is TGTGCCAGCAGCAAAGGGAGGGGTAGCTCCTACAATGAGCAGTTCTTC. Protein: CASSKGRGSSYNEQFF.

J is TRBJ1-4 and V is TRBV9; D not resolved. Germline assignment: CDR1 SGDLS and CDR2 YYNGEE. The ends were cut back, 0 bases at V and 8 bases at J, with 8 bases in the middle. The CDR3 has 13 residues. This CDR3 is CASSVVSGEKLFF. Here the CDR3 DNA reads TGTGCCAGCAGCGTAGTGTCCGGGGAAAAACTGTTTTTT.

V gene TRBV25-1 combines with J gene TRBJ2-5, with D perhaps TRBD1 or TRBD2 (5 bases each). CDR1 is MGHDK and CDR2 is SYGVNS in the germline V gene. The CDR3 is 18 amino acids. V gave up 1 base and J gave up 5 bases, with 23 bases separating them. CDR3 sequence reads: CASSESFVQGWERETQYF. Here the CDR3 DNA reads TGTGCCAGCAGTGAATCTTTCGTGCAGGGTTGGGAGAGGGAGACCCAGTACTTC.

In this sample, this clone turned up a few times. The chain carries TRBV19 and TRBJ2-7, with 8 bases lining up with TRBD2. Per the germline V gene, CDR1 is LNHDA and CDR2 is SQIVND (reference sequence). The length of the CDR3 is 13 residues. V was pared by 5 bases and J by 3 bases, with 3 bases of the junction left unmatched. The CDR3 bases are TGTGCCAGTAGTCCCGGGACTAGCTACGAGCAGTACTTC. Amino acids: CASSPGTSYEQYF.

This clone was detected once. The chain joins TRBV21-1 to TRBJ2-7. TRBV21-1 is tagged as a pseudogene. The CDR3 covers 16 residues. CDR3 protein: CASSGRRQGLSYEQYF. The CDR3 DNA reads as TGTGCCAGCAGCGGTCGGAGGCAGGGTCTATCCTACGAGCAGTACTTC.

This chain uses TRBV5-4 with TRBJ2-3; TRBD2 aligns across 7 bases. The length of the CDR3 is 18 residues. Germline CDR1 and CDR2: SGHNT and YYREEE (reference sequence). The V and J ends lost 4 bases and 2 bases, in that order; junction bases with no gene match: 16. The DNA of the CDR3 is TGTGCCAGCAGCCCGGGAGGCGGACTTAAGATAAACACAGATACGCAGTATTTT. It yields the protein CASSPGGGLKINTDTQYF.

The chain recombines TRBV19 with TRBJ2-7; the match to TRBD1 covers 9 bases. Trimming took 5 bases from V and 2 from J; bases not matched to a gene: 4. The germline V gene has CDR1 LNHDA and CDR2 SQIVND (reference sequence). The CDR3 runs to 14 residues. As DNA, the CDR3 is TGTGCCAGTAGTTTCGACAGGGGGACCTACGAGCAGTACTTC. Amino acids: CASSFDRGTYEQYF.

Only a few counts were recorded for this clone. The V call is TRBV27, the J call TRBJ1-4; the match to TRBD1 covers 10 bases. Germline CDR1 reads MNHEY; CDR2 reads SMNVEV (reference sequence). This CDR3 is 15 amino acids long. Trimming removed 5 bases from V and 8 bases from J; junction bases left unmatched: 8. The chain's CDR3 is CASSLGTGAREKLFF. The CDR3 bases are TGTGCCAGCAGTCTCGGGACAGGGGCTAGGGAAAAACTGTTTTTT.

The chain has TRBV4-3 and TRBJ1-4; D may be TRBD1 (6 bases). V was clipped by 6 bases and J by 11 bases, with 10 bases between them. The germline V gene has CDR1 LGHNA and CDR2 YSLEER. The CDR3 extends over 11 amino acids. The CDR3 bases are TGCGCCAGCAGATCCACAGGGAAACTGTTTTTT. Protein product: CASRSTGKLFF.

The J gene is TRBJ1-1, the V gene TRBV9, with 7 nucleotides matching TRBD1. Germline CDR1 is SGDLS and CDR2 is YYNGEE. The ends lost 4 bases at V and 4 bases at J; junction bases unmatched: 4. The CDR3 runs to 13 residues. The CDR3 nucleotides read TGTGCCAGCAGCCCGACAGGGCGCACTGAAGCTTTCTTT. It yields the protein CASSPTGRTEAFF.

The CDR3: CASSRRTGPTYEQYF. The CDR3 bases are TGTGCCAGCAGCCGGAGGACAGGGCCCACCTACGAGCAGTACTTC. This chain uses TRBV7-8 with TRBJ2-7, with 8 bases aligning to TRBD1. V shed 5 bases and J 2 bases; nucleotides not matched to a gene: 8. The length of the CDR3 is 15 residues. Germline V gene data show CDR1 as SGHVS and CDR2 as FQNEAQ.

V usage is TRBV27 and J usage is TRBJ1-1; unclear D gene. Trimming took off 10 bases at V and 3 bases at J, with 9 bases between the two ends. In germline, CDR1 is MNHEY, CDR2 SMNVEV (reference sequence). There are 11 residues in the CDR3. The CDR3 spells CATLAYTEAFF. For the CDR3, the DNA is TGTGCCACCCTGGCGTACACTGAAGCTTTCTTT.

This chain uses TRBV6-1 with TRBJ1-5; no reliable D call. Looked up from germline, CDR1 is MNHNS and CDR2 is SASEGT. Deletions cut 2 bases from V and 2 bases from J, with 13 bases between. CDR3 length: 16 residues. CDR3 region: CASSESGRGGNQPQHF. CDR3 in DNA: TGTGCCAGCAGTGAATCAGGCAGAGGAGGCAATCAGCCCCAGCATTTT.

The genes are TRBV5-1 and TRBJ1-1; weak D call: TRBD1 (5 bases). The CDR3 length is 15 residues. Germline-derived CDR1 and CDR2 are SGHRS and YFSETQ. V was trimmed by 0 bases and J by 0 bases, leaving 9 bases between them. CDR3 protein: CASSLAGTLNTEAFF. CDR3 DNA: TGCGCCAGCAGCTTGGCTGGGACCTTGAACACTGAAGCTTTCTTT.

The V call is TRBV9, the J call TRBJ2-1; D may be TRBD2 (5 bases). Germline lookup yields CDR1 SGDLS and CDR2 YYNGEE. V lost 0 bases, J lost 3 bases, and 10 bases lay in between. The CDR3 has 15 residues. The chain's CDR3 is CASSVGAGRYNEQFF. As DNA, the CDR3 is TGTGCCAGCAGCGTAGGGGCGGGTCGCTACAATGAGCAGTTCTTC.

This chain uses TRBV10-2 with TRBJ1-5; D ambiguous. Deletions cut 5 bases from V and 6 bases from J, with 11 bases between. Per the germline V gene, CDR1 is WSHSY and CDR2 is SAAADI. The CDR3 runs 13 residues. Here the CDR3 DNA reads TGCGCCAGCAGTTCCAGTTTGCTTCAGCCCCAGCATTTT. It codes for CASSSSLLQPQHF.